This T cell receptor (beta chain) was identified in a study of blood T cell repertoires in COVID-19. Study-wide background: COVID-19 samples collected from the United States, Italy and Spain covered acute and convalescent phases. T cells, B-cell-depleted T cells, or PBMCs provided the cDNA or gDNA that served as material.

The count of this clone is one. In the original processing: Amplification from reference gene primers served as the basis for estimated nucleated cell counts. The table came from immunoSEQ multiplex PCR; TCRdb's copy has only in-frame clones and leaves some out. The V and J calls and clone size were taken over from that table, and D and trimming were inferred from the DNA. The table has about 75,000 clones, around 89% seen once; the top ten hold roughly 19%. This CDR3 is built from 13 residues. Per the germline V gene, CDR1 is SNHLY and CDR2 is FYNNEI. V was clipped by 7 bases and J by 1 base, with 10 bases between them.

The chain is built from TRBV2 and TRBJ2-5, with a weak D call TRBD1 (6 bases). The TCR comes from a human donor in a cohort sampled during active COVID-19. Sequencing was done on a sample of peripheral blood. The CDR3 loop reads CASTRTVQETQYF. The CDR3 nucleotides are TGTGCCAGCACCCGGACAGTCCAAGAGACCCAGTACTTC.